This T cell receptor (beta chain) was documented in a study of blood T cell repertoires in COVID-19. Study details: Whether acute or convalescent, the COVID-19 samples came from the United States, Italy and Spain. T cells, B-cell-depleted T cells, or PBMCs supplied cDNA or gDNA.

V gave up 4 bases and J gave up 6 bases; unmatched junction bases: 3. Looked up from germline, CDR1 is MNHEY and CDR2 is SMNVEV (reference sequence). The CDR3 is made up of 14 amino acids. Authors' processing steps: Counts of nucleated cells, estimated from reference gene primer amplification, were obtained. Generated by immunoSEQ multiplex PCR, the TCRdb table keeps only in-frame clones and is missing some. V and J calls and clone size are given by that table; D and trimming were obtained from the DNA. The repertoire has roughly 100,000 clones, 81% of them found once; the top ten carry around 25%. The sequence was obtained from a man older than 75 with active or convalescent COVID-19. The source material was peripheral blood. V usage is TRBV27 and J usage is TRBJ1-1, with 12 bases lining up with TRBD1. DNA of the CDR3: TGTGCCAGCAGTTGGGGGACAGGGGGCCCTGAAGCTTTCTTT. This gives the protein CASSWGTGGPEAFF.